In this sample, the clone carrying this T cell receptor beta chain turned up once. This record comes from a study of blood T cell repertoires in COVID-19. Across the whole study: Sites in the United States, Italy and Spain provided acute and convalescent COVID-19 samples. In each case, the material was cDNA or gDNA derived from T cells, B-cell-depleted T cells, or PBMCs.

CDR1 and CDR2 from the germline V gene are SGHRS and YFSETQ. The ends lost 4 bases at V and 7 bases at J; junction bases unmatched: 9. The CDR3 covers 15 residues. In the original processing: Researchers report that nucleated cell counts were estimated from reference gene primer amplification. Clones were read by immunoSEQ multiplex PCR, and TCRdb kept only the in-frame ones, dropping some. The V and J calls and clone size were taken over from that table, and D and trimming were inferred from the DNA. Of almost 250,000 clones in the sample, roughly 86% were seen once. This TCR came from an older woman who had recovered from COVID-19. Source material: peripheral blood. This sequence joins TRBV5-1 and TRBJ2-1; 9 positions match TRBD1. The CDR3 DNA sequence: TGCGCCAGCAGCCCTATCGGACAGGGGAATAATGAGCAGTTCTTC. Amino acid sequence: CASSPIGQGNNEQFF. Full variable domain (remainder filled in from reference TRBV5-1 and TRBJ2-1): KAGVTQTPRYLIKTRGQQVTLSCSPISGHRSVSWYQQTPGQGLQFLFEYFSETQRNKGNFPGRFSGRQFSNSRSEMNVSTLELGDSALYLCASSPIGQGNNEQFFGPGTRLTVL.